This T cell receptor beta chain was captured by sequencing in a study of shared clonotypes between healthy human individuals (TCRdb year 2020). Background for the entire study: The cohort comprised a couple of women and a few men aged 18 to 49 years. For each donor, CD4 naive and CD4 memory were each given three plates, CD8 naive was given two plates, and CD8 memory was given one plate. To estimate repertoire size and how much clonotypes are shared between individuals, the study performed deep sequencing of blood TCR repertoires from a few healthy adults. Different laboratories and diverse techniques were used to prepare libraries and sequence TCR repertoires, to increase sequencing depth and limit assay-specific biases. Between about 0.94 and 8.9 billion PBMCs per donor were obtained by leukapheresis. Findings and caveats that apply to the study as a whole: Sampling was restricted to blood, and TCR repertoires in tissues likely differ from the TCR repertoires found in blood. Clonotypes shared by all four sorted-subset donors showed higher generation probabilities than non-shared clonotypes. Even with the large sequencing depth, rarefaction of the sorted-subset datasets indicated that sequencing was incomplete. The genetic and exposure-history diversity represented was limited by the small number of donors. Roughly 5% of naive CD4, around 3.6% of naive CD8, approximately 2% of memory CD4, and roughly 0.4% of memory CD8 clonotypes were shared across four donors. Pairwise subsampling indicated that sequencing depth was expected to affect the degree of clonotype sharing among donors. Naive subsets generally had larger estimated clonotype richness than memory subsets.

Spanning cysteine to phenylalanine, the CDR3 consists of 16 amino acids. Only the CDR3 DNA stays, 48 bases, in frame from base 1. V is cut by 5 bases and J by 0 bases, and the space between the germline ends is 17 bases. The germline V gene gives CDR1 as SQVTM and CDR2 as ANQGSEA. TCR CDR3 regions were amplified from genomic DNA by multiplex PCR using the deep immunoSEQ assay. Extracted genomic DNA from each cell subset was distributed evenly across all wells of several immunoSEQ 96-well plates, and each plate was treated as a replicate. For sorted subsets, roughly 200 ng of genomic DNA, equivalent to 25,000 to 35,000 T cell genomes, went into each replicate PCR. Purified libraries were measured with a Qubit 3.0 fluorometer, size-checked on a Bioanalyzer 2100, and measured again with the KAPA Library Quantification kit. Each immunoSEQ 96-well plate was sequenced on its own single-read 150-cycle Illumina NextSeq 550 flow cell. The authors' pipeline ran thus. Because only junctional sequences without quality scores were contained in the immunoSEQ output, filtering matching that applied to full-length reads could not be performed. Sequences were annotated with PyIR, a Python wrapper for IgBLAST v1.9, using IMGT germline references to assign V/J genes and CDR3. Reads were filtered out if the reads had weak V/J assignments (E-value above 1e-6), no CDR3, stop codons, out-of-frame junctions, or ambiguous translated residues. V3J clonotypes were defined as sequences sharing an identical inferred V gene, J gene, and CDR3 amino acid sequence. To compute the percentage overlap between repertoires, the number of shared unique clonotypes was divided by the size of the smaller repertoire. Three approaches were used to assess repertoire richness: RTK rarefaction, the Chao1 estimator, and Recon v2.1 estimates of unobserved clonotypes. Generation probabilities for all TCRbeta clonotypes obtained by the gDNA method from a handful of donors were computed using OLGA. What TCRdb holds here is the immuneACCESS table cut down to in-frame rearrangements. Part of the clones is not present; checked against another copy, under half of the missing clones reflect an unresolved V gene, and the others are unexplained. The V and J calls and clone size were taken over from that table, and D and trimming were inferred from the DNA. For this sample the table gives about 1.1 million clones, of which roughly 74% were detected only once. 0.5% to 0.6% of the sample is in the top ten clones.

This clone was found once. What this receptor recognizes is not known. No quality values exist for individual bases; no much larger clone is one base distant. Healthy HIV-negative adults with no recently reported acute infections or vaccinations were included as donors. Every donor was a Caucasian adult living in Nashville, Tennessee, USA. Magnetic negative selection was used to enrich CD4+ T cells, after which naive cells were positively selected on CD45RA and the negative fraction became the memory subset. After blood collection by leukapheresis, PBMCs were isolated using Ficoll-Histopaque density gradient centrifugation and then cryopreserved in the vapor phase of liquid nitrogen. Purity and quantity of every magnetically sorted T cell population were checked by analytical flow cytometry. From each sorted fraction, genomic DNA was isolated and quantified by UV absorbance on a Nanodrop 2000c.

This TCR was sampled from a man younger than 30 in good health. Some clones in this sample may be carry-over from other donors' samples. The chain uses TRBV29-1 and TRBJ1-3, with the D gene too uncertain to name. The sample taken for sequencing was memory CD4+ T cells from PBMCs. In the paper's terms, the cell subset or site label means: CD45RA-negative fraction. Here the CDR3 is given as CSVSRAQPYSGNTIYF. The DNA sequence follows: TGCAGCGTTTCGAGGGCACAGCCTTACTCTGGAAACACCATATATTTT.